The clone carrying this TCR beta chain was detected many times. The antigen is unknown. This record belongs to a study of blood T cells in healthy people across ages. The CDR3 sequence is 13 residues long. The V end lost 0 bases, the J end lost 4 bases, and 6 bases lay between the germline ends. The germline V gene has CDR1 SGHTA and CDR2 FQGNSA. Study findings and constraints: There were more naive CD4+ cells and higher diversity in long-lived donors than in aged donors. The diversity estimates, figures obtained from one million T cells, were considered underestimates.

Donation came from healthy Caucasian individuals in Russia who were aged about 6 to 95. A minimum of 5 micrograms of total RNA was extracted per sample. Primed by a sample-barcoded 5' primer and a J-beta primer mix, a second PCR proceeded for about 7 to 11 cycles. TCRdb reanalysed the 5' RACE reads using MiXCR and keeps one entry per CDR3 protein. The sample has more than 650,000 distinct CDR3 sequences, 22% seen once. The chain carries TRBV7-2 and TRBJ2-5; tentative D call: TRBD2 (5 bases). This clonotype was obtained from a man in his 70s in good health. Sequenced sample: blood. CDR3 residues: CASSLARAETQYF. The CDR3 DNA is TGTGCCAGCAGCTTAGCGAGGGCAGAGACCCAGTACTTC.